Listed below are T cell receptor beta chains from one sample, sequenced in a study of patients and donors after allogeneic stem cell transplantation. TCRdb re-derived calls from the RT-PCR reads in MiXCR, one entry per CDR3 protein. This table holds about 230,000 distinct CDR3 sequences, 13% to 15% found once. The specimen was blood, either unsorted or a sorted T cell fraction (not recorded which). These receptors were collected from a human donor who was either an allogeneic HSCT recipient or a stem cell or donor lymphocyte infusion donor (not recorded which). It is not recorded whose cells these are; they may come from a transplant donor. The CDR3 runs from the conserved cysteine through the conserved F or W. Each record gives: clone size, D gene, V gene, J gene, CDR3 protein, CDR3 DNA. D genes are given only for firm matches. Clone size is given for some rows only: seen once, a few or many times, or a class if the clone is expanded.

abundance: NA; d_gene: NA; v_gene: TRBV12-3/TRBV12-4; j_gene: TRBJ2-3; CDR3aa: CASGLTTDTQYF; CDR3nt: TGTGCCAGCGGCCTAACGACAGATACGCAGTATTTT
abundance: NA; d_gene: TRBD1; v_gene: TRBV5-4; j_gene: TRBJ1-2; CDR3aa: CASRLYREGAYGYTF; CDR3nt: TGTGCCAGCAGACTCTACAGGGAGGGGGCCTATGGCTACACCTTC
abundance: NA; d_gene: NA; v_gene: TRBV18; j_gene: TRBJ2-7; CDR3aa: CASSPGRGYIYKQYF; CDR3nt: TGTGCCAGCTCACCGGGCAGGGGATATATCTACAAGCAGTACTTC
abundance: NA; d_gene: NA; v_gene: TRBV7-2; j_gene: TRBJ1-1; CDR3aa: CASSRKVGTEAFF; CDR3nt: TGTGCCAGCAGTCGCAAGGTGGGCACTGAAGCTTTCTTT
abundance: many; d_gene: NA; v_gene: TRBV11-2; j_gene: TRBJ2-3; CDR3aa: CASSFHLSTDTQYF; CDR3nt: TGTGCCAGCAGCTTTCATCTGAGCACAGATACGCAGTATTTT
abundance: NA; d_gene: TRBD1; v_gene: TRBV7-9; j_gene: TRBJ2-3; CDR3aa: CASSLEGAHTDTQYF; CDR3nt: TGTGCCAGCAGCTTAGAGGGGGCCCACACAGATACGCAGTATTTT
abundance: NA; d_gene: NA; v_gene: TRBV24-1; j_gene: TRBJ1-2; CDR3aa: CATSAGLGYTF; CDR3nt: TGTGCCACCAGTGCCGGGTTGGGCTACACCTTC
abundance: NA; d_gene: NA; v_gene: TRBV6-1; j_gene: TRBJ1-2; CDR3aa: CASSESGRNYGYTF; CDR3nt: TGTGCCAGCAGTGAAAGTGGCAGAAACTATGGCTACACCTTC
abundance: many; d_gene: NA; v_gene: TRBV11-1; j_gene: TRBJ1-5; CDR3aa: CASSFETFPKDSNQPQHF; CDR3nt: TGTGCCAGCAGCTTCGAGACTTTTCCTAAGGACAGCAATCAGCCCCAGCATTTT
abundance: NA; d_gene: TRBD2; v_gene: TRBV5-1; j_gene: TRBJ2-3; CDR3aa: CASRLSGRGTDTQYF; CDR3nt: TGCGCCAGCAGGTTGAGCGGGAGAGGGACAGATACGCAGTATTTT
abundance: many; d_gene: NA; v_gene: TRBV24-1; j_gene: TRBJ1-1; CDR3aa: CATSAAGQGNTEAFF; CDR3nt: TGTGCCACCAGTGCCGCGGGACAAGGGAACACTGAAGCTTTCTTT
abundance: few; d_gene: NA; v_gene: TRBV12-3/TRBV12-4; j_gene: TRBJ2-7; CDR3aa: CASSLSRVPYEQYF; CDR3nt: TGTGCCAGCAGTTTAAGTCGCGTTCCCTACGAGCAGTACTTC
abundance: NA; d_gene: NA; v_gene: TRBV3-1; j_gene: TRBJ2-5; CDR3aa: CASSPGGLNQETQYF; CDR3nt: TGTGCCAGCAGCCCAGGGGGACTTAACCAAGAGACCCAGTACTTC
abundance: many; d_gene: NA; v_gene: TRBV2; j_gene: TRBJ2-1; CDR3aa: CASSPPGLSSYNEQFF; CDR3nt: TGTGCCAGCAGCCCCCCTGGCCTGAGCTCCTACAATGAGCAGTTCTTC
abundance: few; d_gene: NA; v_gene: TRBV20-1; j_gene: TRBJ2-7; CDR3aa: CSARESRRRGTYEQYF; CDR3nt: TGCAGTGCTAGAGAGAGCCGGCGCCGGGGGACGTACGAGCAGTACTTC
abundance: few; d_gene: NA; v_gene: TRBV29-1; j_gene: TRBJ2-5; CDR3aa: CSVEELSETQYF; CDR3nt: TGCAGCGTGGAGGAGCTCTCAGAGACCCAGTACTTC
abundance: many; d_gene: TRBD1; v_gene: TRBV11-2; j_gene: TRBJ2-7; CDR3aa: CASSLVWSGGQEPYEQYF; CDR3nt: TGTGCCAGCAGCTTAGTATGGAGTGGTGGACAGGAGCCCTACGAGCAGTACTTC
abundance: many; d_gene: NA; v_gene: TRBV24-1; j_gene: TRBJ2-1; CDR3aa: CATSDLGGYYNEQFF; CDR3nt: TGTGCCACCAGTGATTTGGGAGGGTATTACAATGAGCAGTTCTTC
abundance: NA; d_gene: NA; v_gene: TRBV15; j_gene: TRBJ1-5; CDR3aa: CATSREREHGRQHF; CDR3nt: TGTGCCACCAGCAGAGAAAGGGAACACGGGCGGCAGCATTTT
abundance: many; d_gene: NA; v_gene: TRBV7-2; j_gene: TRBJ2-3; CDR3aa: CASSRDWGTDTQYF; CDR3nt: TGTGCCAGCAGCCGAGATTGGGGCACAGATACGCAGTATTTT
abundance: few; d_gene: NA; v_gene: TRBV9; j_gene: TRBJ1-2; CDR3aa: CASSQAQGYGYTF; CDR3nt: TGTGCCAGCAGCCAAGCCCAGGGCTATGGCTACACCTTC
abundance: NA; d_gene: NA; v_gene: TRBV6-1; j_gene: TRBJ2-4; CDR3aa: CATDPRAKNIQYF; CDR3nt: TGTGCCACCGATCCACGGGCCAAAAACATTCAGTACTTC
abundance: few; d_gene: TRBD2; v_gene: TRBV4-2; j_gene: TRBJ2-7; CDR3aa: CASSQTASGRRYEQYF; CDR3nt: TGTGCCAGCAGCCAAACGGCTAGCGGGAGGAGGTACGAGCAGTACTTC
abundance: few; d_gene: TRBD1; v_gene: TRBV4-1; j_gene: TRBJ2-1; CDR3aa: CASSQMGQGEHNEQFF; CDR3nt: TGCGCCAGCAGCCAAATGGGACAGGGGGAGCACAATGAGCAGTTCTTC
abundance: NA; d_gene: NA; v_gene: TRBV5-1; j_gene: TRBJ2-2; CDR3aa: CASRISGRDTGELFF; CDR3nt: TGCGCCAGCAGAATCTCAGGGCGGGACACCGGGGAGCTGTTTTTT
abundance: few; d_gene: NA; v_gene: TRBV20-1; j_gene: TRBJ2-7; CDR3aa: CSARDTLQGSYEQYF; CDR3nt: TGCAGTGCTAGAGATACCCTACAGGGCTCCTACGAGCAGTACTTC
abundance: NA; d_gene: NA; v_gene: TRBV12-3/TRBV12-4; j_gene: TRBJ2-5; CDR3aa: CASSLVFGEAQETQYF; CDR3nt: NA
abundance: few; d_gene: TRBD1; v_gene: TRBV7-8; j_gene: TRBJ2-1; CDR3aa: CASSTGVDNEQFF; CDR3nt: TGTGCCAGCAGCACAGGGGTTGACAATGAGCAGTTCTTC
abundance: NA; d_gene: TRBD1; v_gene: TRBV5-4; j_gene: TRBJ2-7; CDR3aa: CASSLRTGGSYEQYF; CDR3nt: TGTGCCAGCAGCTTGAGGACAGGGGGGTCCTACGAGCAGTACTTC
abundance: few; d_gene: NA; v_gene: TRBV15; j_gene: TRBJ2-3; CDR3aa: CATSRQGVEDTQYF; CDR3nt: TGTGCCACCAGCAGACAGGGCGTAGAAGATACGCAGTATTTT
abundance: many; d_gene: NA; v_gene: TRBV11-2; j_gene: TRBJ2-2; CDR3aa: CASSLVTGPGELFF; CDR3nt: TGTGCCAGCAGCTTAGTAACCGGACCCGGGGAGCTGTTTTTT
abundance: NA; d_gene: NA; v_gene: TRBV7-2; j_gene: TRBJ2-1; CDR3aa: CASSLDNRGLDQFF; CDR3nt: TGTGCCAGCAGCTTAGATAATCGGGGATTGGATCAGTTCTTC
abundance: many; d_gene: TRBD1; v_gene: TRBV24-1; j_gene: TRBJ2-5; CDR3aa: CATSDSGTAIQETQYF; CDR3nt: TGTGCCACCAGTGATTCCGGGACAGCTATTCAAGAGACCCAGTACTTC
abundance: NA; d_gene: TRBD2; v_gene: TRBV12-3/TRBV12-4; j_gene: TRBJ2-6; CDR3aa: CASRSSGTRGANVLTF; CDR3nt: TGTGCCAGCAGATCATCCGGGACTAGGGGGGCCAACGTCCTGACTTTC
abundance: few; d_gene: NA; v_gene: TRBV29-1; j_gene: TRBJ1-1; CDR3aa: CSVEGGRDTEAFF; CDR3nt: TGCAGCGTTGAAGGAGGAAGGGACACTGAAGCTTTCTTT
abundance: NA; d_gene: TRBD2; v_gene: TRBV6-1; j_gene: TRBJ2-1; CDR3aa: CASSRSVVSGSSYNEQFF; CDR3nt: TGTGCCAGCAGCCGAAGTGTGGTTAGCGGGTCCTCCTACAATGAGCAGTTCTTC
abundance: few; d_gene: TRBD2; v_gene: TRBV6-2/TRBV6-3; j_gene: TRBJ2-3; CDR3aa: CASSPFLAGGGTDTQYF; CDR3nt: TGTGCCAGCAGTCCCTTCCTAGCGGGGGGGGGCACAGATACGCAGTATTTT
abundance: few; d_gene: TRBD1; v_gene: TRBV5-1; j_gene: TRBJ1-2; CDR3aa: CASRRGTGEDYGYTF; CDR3nt: TGCGCCAGCCGCAGGGGCACAGGGGAAGACTATGGCTACACCTTC
abundance: few; d_gene: TRBD2; v_gene: TRBV11-3; j_gene: TRBJ2-7; CDR3aa: CASSLDGAGLASYEQYF; CDR3nt: TGTGCCAGCAGCTTAGATGGAGCGGGACTAGCCTCGTACGAGCAGTACTTC
abundance: few; d_gene: TRBD1; v_gene: TRBV10-3; j_gene: TRBJ1-1; CDR3aa: CAITGTGAGEAFF; CDR3nt: TGTGCCATCACCGGAACAGGGGCAGGTGAAGCTTTCTTT
abundance: many; d_gene: NA; v_gene: TRBV5-1; j_gene: TRBJ2-5; CDR3aa: CASSLTGSQETQYF; CDR3nt: TGCGCCAGCAGCTTGACGGGTAGCCAAGAGACCCAGTACTTC
abundance: NA; d_gene: TRBD2; v_gene: TRBV7-3; j_gene: TRBJ2-4; CDR3aa: CASSLARTSGNIQYF; CDR3nt: TGTGCCAGCAGCTTAGCACGAACTAGCGGAAACATTCAGTACTTC
abundance: NA; d_gene: TRBD1; v_gene: TRBV30; j_gene: TRBJ1-2; CDR3aa: CAWPSRPLGQAYGYTF; CDR3nt: TGTGCCTGGCCTTCCCGACCCCTAGGACAGGCCTATGGCTACACCTTC
abundance: few; d_gene: NA; v_gene: TRBV20-1; j_gene: TRBJ2-2; CDR3aa: CSASVDHGELFF; CDR3nt: TGCAGTGCTAGTGTCGATCACGGGGAGCTGTTTTTT
abundance: NA; d_gene: NA; v_gene: TRBV25-1; j_gene: TRBJ1-1; CDR3aa: CASVPGTGNTEAFF; CDR3nt: TGTGCCAGCGTACCCGGAACAGGGAACACTGAAGCTTTCTTT
abundance: NA; d_gene: TRBD2; v_gene: TRBV9; j_gene: TRBJ2-1; CDR3aa: CASSVGPSSGRSGLLNEQFF; CDR3nt: TGTGCCAGCAGCGTAGGTCCGTCTAGCGGGAGGTCAGGTTTACTCAATGAGCAGTTCTTC
abundance: NA; d_gene: NA; v_gene: TRBV30; j_gene: TRBJ1-1; CDR3aa: CAWSLWGGTRVEAFF; CDR3nt: TGTGCCTGGAGTCTTTGGGGAGGGACTAGGGTTGAAGCTTTCTTT
abundance: many; d_gene: TRBD2; v_gene: TRBV5-6; j_gene: TRBJ2-3; CDR3aa: CASSLGLAGGGTDTQYF; CDR3nt: TGTGCCAGCAGCTTGGGACTAGCGGGAGGGGGCACAGATACGCAGTATTTT
abundance: many; d_gene: NA; v_gene: TRBV20-1; j_gene: TRBJ2-5; CDR3aa: CSATRQKETQYF; CDR3nt: TGCAGTGCTACCCGACAGAAAGAGACCCAGTACTTC
abundance: many; d_gene: TRBD2; v_gene: TRBV29-1; j_gene: TRBJ2-3; CDR3aa: CSVELRGGHKADTQYF; CDR3nt: TGCAGCGTTGAATTGCGCGGGGGGCATAAAGCAGATACGCAGTATTTT
abundance: many; d_gene: NA; v_gene: TRBV7-2; j_gene: TRBJ1-1; CDR3aa: CASSLDNMGFEAFF; CDR3nt: TGTGCCAGCAGCTTAGACAACATGGGATTTGAAGCTTTCTTT
abundance: many; d_gene: NA; v_gene: TRBV5-1; j_gene: TRBJ2-7; CDR3aa: CASSLMGSSYEQYF; CDR3nt: TGCGCCAGCAGCTTAATGGGTTCTAGCTACGAGCAGTACTTC
abundance: NA; d_gene: NA; v_gene: TRBV7-8; j_gene: TRBJ1-2; CDR3aa: CASSFQQGVGGYTF; CDR3nt: TGTGCCAGCAGCTTCCAACAGGGCGTCGGTGGCTACACCTTC
abundance: NA; d_gene: TRBD1; v_gene: TRBV6-2/TRBV6-3; j_gene: TRBJ2-7; CDR3aa: CASSLRAGGMNEQYF; CDR3nt: TGTGCCAGCAGTCTCCGGGCAGGGGGCATGAACGAGCAGTACTTC
abundance: NA; d_gene: TRBD1; v_gene: TRBV18; j_gene: TRBJ1-4; CDR3aa: CASSTGQGTNEKLFF; CDR3nt: TGTGCCAGCTCAACAGGACAGGGAACTAATGAAAAACTGTTTTTT